This T cell receptor beta chain came from a study of T cell responses to AZD1222 COVID-19 vaccine. Findings and limits, study-wide: Dominant CD4 TCR responses targeted spike regions 160-218 and 743-854. Receipt of two AZD1222 doses was followed by a rise in Spike-specific TCR breadth and depth.

Comments on this clone: The antigen is unknown.

Profiled with immunoSEQ multiplex PCR; TCRdb holds only in-frame clones, not every one. The data hold more than 100,000 clones, with roughly 90% observed a single time. The source is an adult in good health. The sequenced sample was peripheral blood, obtained on day 0 of AZD1222 vaccination.

This CDR3 reads CASSLDLGASEAFF. For the CDR3, the DNA is TGTGCCAGCAGCTTAGACCTCGGAGCATCTGAAGCTTTCTTT. This rearrangement joins TRBV7-6 to TRBJ1-1; D gene uncertain. Trimming cost V 1 base and J 6 bases, with 12 bases left between them. The germline CDR1 and CDR2 sequences are SGHVS and FNYEAQ. This CDR3 has 14 amino acids.